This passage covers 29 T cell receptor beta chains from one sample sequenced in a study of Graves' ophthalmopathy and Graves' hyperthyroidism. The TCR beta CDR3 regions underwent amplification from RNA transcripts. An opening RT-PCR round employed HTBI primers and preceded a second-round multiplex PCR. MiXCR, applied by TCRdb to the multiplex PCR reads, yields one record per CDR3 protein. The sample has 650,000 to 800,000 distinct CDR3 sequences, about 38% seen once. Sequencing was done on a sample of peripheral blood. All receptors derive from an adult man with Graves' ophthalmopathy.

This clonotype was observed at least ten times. DNA for the CDR3: TGCAGTGCCCACCGGATTGTTCGCGAGCAGTACTTC. Translated, it gives CSAHRIVREQYF. V is TRBV20-1 and J is TRBJ2-7; D is uncertain. The CDR3 sequence is 12 residues long. Germline values: CDR1 DFQATT, CDR2 SNEGSKA (reference sequence). Trimming took off 6 bases at V and 6 bases at J, with 15 bases between the two ends.

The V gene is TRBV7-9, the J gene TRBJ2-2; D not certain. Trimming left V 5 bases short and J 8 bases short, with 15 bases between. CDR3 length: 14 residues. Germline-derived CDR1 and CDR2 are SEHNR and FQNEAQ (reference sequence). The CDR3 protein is CASSDRRSLGELFF. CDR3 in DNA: TGTGCCAGCAGCGATCGGCGGAGTTTAGGGGAGCTGTTTTTT.

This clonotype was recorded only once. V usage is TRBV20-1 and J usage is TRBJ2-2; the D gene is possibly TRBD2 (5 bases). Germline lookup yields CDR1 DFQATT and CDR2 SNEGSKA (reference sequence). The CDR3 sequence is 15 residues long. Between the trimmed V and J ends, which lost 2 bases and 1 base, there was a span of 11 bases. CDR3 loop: CSARSGEENTGELFF. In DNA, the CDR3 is TGCAGTGCTAGAAGCGGTGAGGAGAACACCGGGGAGCTGTTTTTT.

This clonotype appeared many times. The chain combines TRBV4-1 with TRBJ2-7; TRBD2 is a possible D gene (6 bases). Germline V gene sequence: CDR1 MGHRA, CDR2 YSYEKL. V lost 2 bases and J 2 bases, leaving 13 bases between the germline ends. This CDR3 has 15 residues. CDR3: CASSQPVAGTYEQYF. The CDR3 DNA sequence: TGCGCCAGCAGCCAACCCGTGGCGGGGACCTACGAGCAGTACTTC.

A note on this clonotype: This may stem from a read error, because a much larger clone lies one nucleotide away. CDR3 nucleotides: TGTGCCAGTAGGACCCTAACGGTCACCGGGGAGCTGCTTTTT. The encoded protein is CASRTLTVTGELLF. The chain carries TRBV19 and TRBJ2-2; a weak D match, TRBD2 (5 bases). Germline V lookup: CDR1 LNHDA, CDR2 SQIVND (reference sequence). This CDR3 has 14 amino acids.

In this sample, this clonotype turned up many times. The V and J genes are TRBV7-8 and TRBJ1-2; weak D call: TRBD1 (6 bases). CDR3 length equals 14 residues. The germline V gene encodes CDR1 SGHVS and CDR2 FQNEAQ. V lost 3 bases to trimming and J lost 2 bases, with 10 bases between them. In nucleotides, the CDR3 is TGTGCCAGCAGCTTTACGGGACAAAACTATGGCTACACCTTC. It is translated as CASSFTGQNYGYTF.

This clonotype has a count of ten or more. CDR3 nucleotides: TGTGCCAGCAGCGGTTCGGACGGGGGGGAGACCCAGTACTTC. This gives the protein CASSGSDGGETQYF. The rearrangement links TRBV9 to TRBJ2-5, with 7 bases matching TRBD2. Germline CDR1 and CDR2: SGDLS and YYNGEE. The CDR3 contains 14 residues. V was clipped by 3 bases and J by 5 bases; unmatched bases: 7. The full variable domain, with the rest looked up from reference TRBV9 and TRBJ2-5, is DSGVTQTPKHLITATGQRVTLRCSPRSGDLSVYWYQQSLDQGLQFLIQYYNGEERAKGNILERFSAQQFPDLHSELNLSSLELGDSALYFCASSGSDGGETQYFGPGTRLLVL.

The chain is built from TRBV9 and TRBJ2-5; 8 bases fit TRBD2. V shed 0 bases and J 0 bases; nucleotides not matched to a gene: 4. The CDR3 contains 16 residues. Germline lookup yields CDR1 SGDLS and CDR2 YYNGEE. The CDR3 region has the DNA TGTGCCAGCAGCGTAGGCGAGCGGGGGTACCAAGAGACCCAGTACTTC. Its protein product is CASSVGERGYQETQYF.

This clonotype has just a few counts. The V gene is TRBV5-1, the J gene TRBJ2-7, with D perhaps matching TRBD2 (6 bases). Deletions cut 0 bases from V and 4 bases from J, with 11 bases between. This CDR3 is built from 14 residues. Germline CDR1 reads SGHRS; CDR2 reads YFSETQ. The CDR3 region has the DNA TGCGCCAGCAGCTTGGAAGTAGCGGCATACGAGCAGTACTTC. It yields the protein CASSLEVAAYEQYF.

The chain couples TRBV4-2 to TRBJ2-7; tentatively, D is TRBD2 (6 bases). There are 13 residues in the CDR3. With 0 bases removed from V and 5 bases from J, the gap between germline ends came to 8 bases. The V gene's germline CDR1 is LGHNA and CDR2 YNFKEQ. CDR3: CASSQDRRDEQYF. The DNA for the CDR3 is TGTGCCAGCAGCCAAGATAGGAGGGACGAGCAGTACTTC.

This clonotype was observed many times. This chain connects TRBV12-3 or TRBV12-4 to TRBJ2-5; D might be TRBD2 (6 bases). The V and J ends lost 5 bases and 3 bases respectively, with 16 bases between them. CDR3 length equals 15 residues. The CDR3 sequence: CASSRDGPGEETQYF. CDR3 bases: TGTGCCAGCAGTCGGGATGGACCGGGGGAAGAGACCCAGTACTTC.

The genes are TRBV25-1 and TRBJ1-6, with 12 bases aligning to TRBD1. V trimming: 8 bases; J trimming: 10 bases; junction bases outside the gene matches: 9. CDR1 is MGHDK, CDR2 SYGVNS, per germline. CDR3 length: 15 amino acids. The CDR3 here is CASSPGTGGDSPLHF. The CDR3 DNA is TGTGCCAGCTCACCAGGGACAGGGGGCGACTCACCCCTCCACTTT.

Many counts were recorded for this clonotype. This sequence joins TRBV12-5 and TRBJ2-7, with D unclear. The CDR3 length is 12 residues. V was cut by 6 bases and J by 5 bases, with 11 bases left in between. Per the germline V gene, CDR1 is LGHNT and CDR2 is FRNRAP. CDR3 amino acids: CASGPWSHEQYF. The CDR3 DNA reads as TGTGCTAGTGGCCCTTGGTCCCACGAGCAGTACTTC.

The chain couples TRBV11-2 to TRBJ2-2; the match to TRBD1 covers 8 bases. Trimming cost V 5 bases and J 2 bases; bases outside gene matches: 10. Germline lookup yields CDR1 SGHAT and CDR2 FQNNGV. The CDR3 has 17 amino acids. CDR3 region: CASSLTPGQDNTGELFF. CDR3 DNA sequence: TGTGCCAGCAGCCTTACGCCGGGACAGGACAACACCGGGGAGCTGTTTTTT.

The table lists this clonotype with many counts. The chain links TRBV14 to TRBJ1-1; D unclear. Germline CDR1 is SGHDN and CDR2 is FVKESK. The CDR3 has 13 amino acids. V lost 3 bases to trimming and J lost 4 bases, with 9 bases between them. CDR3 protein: CASSHDPVTEAFF. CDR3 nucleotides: TGTGCCAGCAGCCACGACCCAGTCACTGAAGCTTTCTTT. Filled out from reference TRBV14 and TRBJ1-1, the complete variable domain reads EAGVTQFPSHSVIEKGQTVTLRCDPISGHDNLYWYRRVMGKEIKFLLHFVKESKQDESGMPNNRFLAERTGGTYSTLKVQPAELEDSGVYFCASSHDPVTEAFFGQGTRLTVV.

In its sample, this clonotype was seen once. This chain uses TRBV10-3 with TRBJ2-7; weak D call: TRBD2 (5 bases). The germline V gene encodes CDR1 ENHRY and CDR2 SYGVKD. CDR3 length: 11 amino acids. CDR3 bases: TGTGCTGCGGGTACTACCTACGAGCAGTACTTC. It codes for CAAGTTYEQYF.

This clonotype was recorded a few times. The CDR3 coding sequence is TGCAGCGTTGACCCACGGAAGAGTTTGGATACGCAGTATTTT. It yields the protein CSVDPRKSLDTQYF. The gene calls are TRBV29-1 and TRBJ2-3; D is unresolved. Germline V gene sequence: CDR1 SQVTM, CDR2 ANQGSEA. The CDR3 loop spans 14 amino acids. The V end lost 3 bases, the J end lost 6 bases, and 16 bases lay between the germline ends.

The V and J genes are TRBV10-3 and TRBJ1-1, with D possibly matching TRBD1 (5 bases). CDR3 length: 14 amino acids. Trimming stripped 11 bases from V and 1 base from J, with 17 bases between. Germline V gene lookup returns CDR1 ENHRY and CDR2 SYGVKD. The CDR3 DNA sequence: TGTGCCTCAGTCCCGGGGCCGGGGAACACTGAAGCTTTCTTT. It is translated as CASVPGPGNTEAFF.

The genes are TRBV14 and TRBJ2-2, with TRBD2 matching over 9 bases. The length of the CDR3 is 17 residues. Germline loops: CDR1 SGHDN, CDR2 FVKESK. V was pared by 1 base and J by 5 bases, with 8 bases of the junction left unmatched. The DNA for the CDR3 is TGTGCCAGCAGCCAAGGTCTTAGCGGGAGCGGAACCGGGGAGCTGTTTTTT. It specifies CASSQGLSGSGTGELFF.

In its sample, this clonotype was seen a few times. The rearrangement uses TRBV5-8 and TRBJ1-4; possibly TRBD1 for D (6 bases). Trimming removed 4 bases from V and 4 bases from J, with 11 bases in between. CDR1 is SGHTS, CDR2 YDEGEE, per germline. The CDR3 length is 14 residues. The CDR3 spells CASSIGGGNEKLFF. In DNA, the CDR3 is TGTGCCAGCAGCATCGGGGGCGGTAATGAAAAACTGTTTTTT.

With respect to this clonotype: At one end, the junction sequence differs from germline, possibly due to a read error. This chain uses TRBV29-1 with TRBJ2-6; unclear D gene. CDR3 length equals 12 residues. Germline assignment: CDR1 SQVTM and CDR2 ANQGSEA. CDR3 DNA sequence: TGCAGCGTTGAAGCTGGGACCAACGTCCTGACTTTC. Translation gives CSVEAGTNVLTF.

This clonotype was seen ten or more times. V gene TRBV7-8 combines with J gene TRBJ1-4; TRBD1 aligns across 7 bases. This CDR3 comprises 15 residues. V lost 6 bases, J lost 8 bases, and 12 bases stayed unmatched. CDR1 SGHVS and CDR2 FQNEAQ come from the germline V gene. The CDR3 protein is CASRPSAGGGEKLFF. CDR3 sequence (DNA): TGTGCCAGCAGGCCGAGCGCAGGGGGAGGCGAAAAACTGTTTTTT.

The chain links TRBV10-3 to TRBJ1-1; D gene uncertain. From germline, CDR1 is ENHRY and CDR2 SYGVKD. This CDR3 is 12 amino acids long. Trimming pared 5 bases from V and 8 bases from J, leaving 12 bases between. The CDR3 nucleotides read TGTGCCATCAGTTCCCAGACGGGAGAAGCTTTCTTT. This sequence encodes CAISSQTGEAFF.

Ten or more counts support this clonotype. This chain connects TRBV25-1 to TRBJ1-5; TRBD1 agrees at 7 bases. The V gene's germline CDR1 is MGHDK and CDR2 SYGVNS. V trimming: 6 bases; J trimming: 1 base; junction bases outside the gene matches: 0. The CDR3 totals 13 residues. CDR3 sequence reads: CASSRGSNQPQHF. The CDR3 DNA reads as TGTGCCAGCAGCAGGGGGAGCAATCAGCCCCAGCATTTT.

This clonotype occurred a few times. Here the CDR3 DNA reads TGTGCCAGCAGCCAAGATAATGGGGACACCTATGGCTACACCTTC. Its translation: CASSQDNGDTYGYTF. The rearrangement links TRBV4-2 to TRBJ1-2; D may be TRBD1 (6 bases). V was shortened by 0 bases and J by 4 bases, with 12 bases between the two germline ends. Germline V gene sequence: CDR1 LGHNA, CDR2 YNFKEQ. This CDR3 contains 15 residues.

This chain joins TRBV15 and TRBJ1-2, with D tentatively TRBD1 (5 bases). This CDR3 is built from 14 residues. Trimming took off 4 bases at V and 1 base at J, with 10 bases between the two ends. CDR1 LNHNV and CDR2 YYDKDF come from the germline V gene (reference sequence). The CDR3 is CATSTGRFNYGYTF. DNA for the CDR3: TGTGCCACCAGCACGGGACGTTTTAACTATGGCTACACCTTC.

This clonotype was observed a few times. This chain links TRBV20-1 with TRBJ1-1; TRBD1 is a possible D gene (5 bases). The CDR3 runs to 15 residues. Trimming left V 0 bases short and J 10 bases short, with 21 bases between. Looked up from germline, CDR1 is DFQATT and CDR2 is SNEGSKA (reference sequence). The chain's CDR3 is CSARDPRMSQQGAFF. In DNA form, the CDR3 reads TGCAGTGCTAGAGATCCTCGGATGTCGCAGCAGGGAGCTTTCTTT.

The DNA for the CDR3 is TGCAGCAGGGACAGGCCACAAGAGACCCAGTACTTC. This codes for CSRDRPQETQYF. The chain links TRBV29-1 to TRBJ2-5; 8 bases line up with TRBD1. With V trimmed by 8 bases and J by 2 bases, 4 bases remained unmatched. CDR1 and CDR2 from the germline V gene are SQVTM and ANQGSEA. There are 12 residues in the CDR3. The full variable domain, in which reference TRBV29-1 and TRBJ2-5 provide the parts outside the CDR3, is SAVISQKPSRDICQRGTSLTIQCQVDSQVTMMFWYRQQPGQSLTLIATANQGSEATYESGFVIDKFPISRPNLTFSTLTVSNMSPEDSSIYLCSRDRPQETQYFGPGTRLLVL.

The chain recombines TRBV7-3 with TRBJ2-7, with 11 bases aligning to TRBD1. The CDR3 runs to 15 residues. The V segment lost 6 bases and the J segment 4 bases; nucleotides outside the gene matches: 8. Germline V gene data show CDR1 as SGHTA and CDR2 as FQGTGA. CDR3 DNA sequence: TGTGCCAGCAGGCTCCGGGACAGGGGGGAATACGAGCAGTACTTC. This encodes CASRLRDRGEYEQYF.